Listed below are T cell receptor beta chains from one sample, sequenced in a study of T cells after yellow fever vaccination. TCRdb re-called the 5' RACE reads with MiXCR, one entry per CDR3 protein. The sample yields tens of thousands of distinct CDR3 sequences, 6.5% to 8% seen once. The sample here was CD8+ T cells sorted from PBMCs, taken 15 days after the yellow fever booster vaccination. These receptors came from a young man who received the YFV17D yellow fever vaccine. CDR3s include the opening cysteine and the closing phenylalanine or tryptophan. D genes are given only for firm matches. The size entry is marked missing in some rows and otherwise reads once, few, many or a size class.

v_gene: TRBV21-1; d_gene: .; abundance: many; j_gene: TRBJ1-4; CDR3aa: CASSPRGGDRSHEKLFF; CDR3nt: TGTGCCAGCAGCCCCCGGGGGGGGGACAGGAGCCATGAAAAACTGTTTTTT
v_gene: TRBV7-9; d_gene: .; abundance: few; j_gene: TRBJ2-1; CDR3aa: CASSRRGLWGQFF; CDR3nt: TGTGCCAGCAGCCGCCGAGGGTTGTGGGGGCAGTTCTTC
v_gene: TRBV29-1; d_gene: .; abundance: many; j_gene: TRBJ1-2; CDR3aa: CSVDNPNYGYTF; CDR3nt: TGCAGCGTTGATAACCCAAACTATGGCTACACCTTC
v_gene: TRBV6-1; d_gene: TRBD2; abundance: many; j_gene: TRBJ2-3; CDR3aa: CASSETSGDTDTQYF; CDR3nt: TGTGCCAGCAGTGAAACTAGCGGAGACACAGATACGCAGTATTTT
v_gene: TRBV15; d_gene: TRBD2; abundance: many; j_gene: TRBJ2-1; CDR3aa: CATSRVRGLAGAREQFF; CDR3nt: TGTGCCACCAGCAGAGTACGTGGGCTAGCGGGAGCCCGCGAGCAGTTCTTC
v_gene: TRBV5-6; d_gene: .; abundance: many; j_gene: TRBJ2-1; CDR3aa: CASSLTGALPHNEQFF; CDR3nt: TGTGCCAGCAGCTTGACTGGCGCGCTGCCCCACAATGAGCAGTTCTTC
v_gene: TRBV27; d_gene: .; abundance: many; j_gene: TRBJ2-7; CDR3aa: CASIGPNYEQYF; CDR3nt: TGTGCCAGCATCGGGCCCAACTACGAGCAGTACTTC
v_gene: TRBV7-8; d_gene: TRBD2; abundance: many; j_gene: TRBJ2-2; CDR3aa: CASSPRTSGSTGELFF; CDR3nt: TGTGCCAGCAGCCCCAGGACTAGCGGGAGTACCGGGGAGCTGTTTTTT
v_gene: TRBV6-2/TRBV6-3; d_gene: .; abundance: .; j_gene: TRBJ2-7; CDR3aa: CASRRSYEQYF; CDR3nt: TGTGCCAGCAGAAGATCCTACGAGCAGTACTTC
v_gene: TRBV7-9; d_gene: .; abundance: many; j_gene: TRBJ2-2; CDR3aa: CASSRVASPFF; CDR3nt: TGTGCCAGCAGCAGGGTGGCATCGCCGTTTTTT
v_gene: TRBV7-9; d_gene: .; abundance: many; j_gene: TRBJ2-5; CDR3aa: CASRKWLDGETQYF; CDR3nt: TGTGCCAGCAGAAAATGGTTGGATGGAGAGACCCAGTACTTC
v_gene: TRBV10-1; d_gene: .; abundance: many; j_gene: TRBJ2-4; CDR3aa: CASSSGDLAKNIQYF; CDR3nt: TGCGCCAGCAGCTCTGGGGACCTAGCCAAAAACATTCAGTACTTC
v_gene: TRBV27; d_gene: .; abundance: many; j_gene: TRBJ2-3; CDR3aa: CASSFTGDTQYF; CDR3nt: TGTGCCAGCAGTTTTACAGGAGATACGCAGTATTTT
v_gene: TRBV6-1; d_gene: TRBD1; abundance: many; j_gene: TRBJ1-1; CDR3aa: CASQTGKSTEAFF; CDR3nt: TGTGCCAGCCAGACAGGGAAATCCACTGAAGCTTTCTTT
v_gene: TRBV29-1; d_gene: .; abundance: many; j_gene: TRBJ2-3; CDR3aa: CSVEDDLSDTQYF; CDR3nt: TGCAGCGTTGAGGACGATTTGTCAGATACGCAGTATTTT
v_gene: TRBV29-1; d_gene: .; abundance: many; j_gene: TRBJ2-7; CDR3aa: CSVVGLPNEQYF; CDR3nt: TGCAGCGTTGTAGGACTCCCCAACGAGCAGTACTTC
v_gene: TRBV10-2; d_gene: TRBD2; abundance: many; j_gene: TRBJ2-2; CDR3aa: CASSESGGGTGELFF; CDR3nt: TGCGCCAGCAGTGAGTCGGGGGGGGGCACCGGGGAGCTGTTTTTT
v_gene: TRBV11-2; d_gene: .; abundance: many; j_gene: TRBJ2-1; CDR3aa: CASSLDPAGEQFF; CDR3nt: TGTGCCAGCAGCTTAGATCCAGCAGGTGAGCAGTTCTTC
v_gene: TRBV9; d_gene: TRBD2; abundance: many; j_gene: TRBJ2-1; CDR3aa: CASTATGTSGRSYNEQFF; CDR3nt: TGTGCCAGCACCGCGACCGGGACTAGCGGGCGCTCCTACAATGAGCAGTTCTTC
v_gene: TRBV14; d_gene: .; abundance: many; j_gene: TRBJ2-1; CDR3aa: CASSRILNNEQFF; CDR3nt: TGTGCCAGCAGTAGAATCCTGAACAATGAGCAGTTCTTC
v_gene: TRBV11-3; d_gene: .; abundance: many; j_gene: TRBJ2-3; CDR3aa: CASSLGLVGTDTQYF; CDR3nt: TGTGCCAGCAGCTTAGGACTAGTCGGCACAGATACGCAGTATTTT
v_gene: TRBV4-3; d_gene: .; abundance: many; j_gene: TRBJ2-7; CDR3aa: CASSQERDSSSYEQYF; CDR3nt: TGCGCCAGCAGCCAAGAGCGGGACAGTTCTTCCTACGAGCAGTACTTC
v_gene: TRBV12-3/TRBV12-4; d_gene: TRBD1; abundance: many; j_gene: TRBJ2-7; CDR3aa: CASSPVFAVGTGTYEQYF; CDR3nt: TGTGCCAGCAGTCCGGTTTTCGCGGTCGGGACAGGAACCTACGAGCAGTACTTC
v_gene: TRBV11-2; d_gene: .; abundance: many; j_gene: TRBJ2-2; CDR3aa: CASSPPIQGNANTGELFF; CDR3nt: TGTGCCAGCAGCCCCCCTATACAGGGCAACGCGAACACCGGGGAGCTGTTTTTT
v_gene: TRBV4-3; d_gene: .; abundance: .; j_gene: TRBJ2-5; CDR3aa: CASSQVFAEGSETQYF; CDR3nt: TGCGCCAGCAGCCAAGTATTCGCGGAAGGTTCAGAGACCCAGTACTTC
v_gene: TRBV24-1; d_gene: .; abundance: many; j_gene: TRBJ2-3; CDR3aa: CATSDRTGTFSTDTQYF; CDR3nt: TGTGCCACCAGTGATCGAACCGGGACTTTTAGCACAGATACGCAGTATTTT
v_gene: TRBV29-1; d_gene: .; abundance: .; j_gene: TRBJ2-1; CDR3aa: CSVEGEASRNLNEQFF; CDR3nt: TGCAGCGTTGAGGGGGAGGCTAGCCGGAACTTAAATGAGCAGTTCTTC
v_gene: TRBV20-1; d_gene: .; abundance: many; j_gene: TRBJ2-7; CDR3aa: CSARGGKSYEQYF; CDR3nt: TGCAGTGCTAGGGGCGGGAAATCTTACGAGCAGTACTTC
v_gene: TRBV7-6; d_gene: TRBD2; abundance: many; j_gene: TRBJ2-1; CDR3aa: CASSLSPASGNEQFF; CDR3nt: TGTGCCAGCAGCTTAAGTCCGGCTAGCGGCAATGAGCAGTTCTTC
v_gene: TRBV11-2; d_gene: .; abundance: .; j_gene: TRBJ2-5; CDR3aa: CASSRQLPPDDGGQETQYF; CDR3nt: TGTGCCAGCAGCAGACAGTTACCACCGGACGATGGGGGACAAGAGACCCAGTACTTC
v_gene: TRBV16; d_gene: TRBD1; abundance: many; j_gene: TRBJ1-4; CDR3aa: CASNTGGGEKLFF; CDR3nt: TGTGCCAGCAACACAGGGGGCGGTGAAAAACTGTTTTTT
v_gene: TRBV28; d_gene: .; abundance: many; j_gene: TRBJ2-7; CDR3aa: CASSPLLNREQYF; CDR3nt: TGTGCCAGCAGCCCACTACTAAATCGCGAGCAGTACTTC
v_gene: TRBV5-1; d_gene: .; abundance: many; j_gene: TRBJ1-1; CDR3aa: CASSLGGSAEAFF; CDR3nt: TGCGCCAGCAGCTTAGGGGGAAGCGCTGAAGCTTTCTTT
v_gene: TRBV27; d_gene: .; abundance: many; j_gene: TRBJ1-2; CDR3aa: CASGTDSGYGYTF; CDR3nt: TGTGCCAGCGGCACGGATTCGGGTTATGGCTACACCTTC
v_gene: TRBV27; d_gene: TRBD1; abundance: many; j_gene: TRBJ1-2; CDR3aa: CASSLRARGQGGYTF; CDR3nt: TGTGCCAGCAGTTTAAGGGCGAGGGGGCAAGGAGGCTACACCTTC
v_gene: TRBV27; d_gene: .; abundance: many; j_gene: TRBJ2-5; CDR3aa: CASSPEAGRETQYF; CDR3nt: TGTGCCAGTTCCCCCGAGGCGGGGCGGGAGACCCAGTACTTC
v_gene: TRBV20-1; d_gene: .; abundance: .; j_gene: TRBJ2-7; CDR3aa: CSASSLDSSSYEQYF; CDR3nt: TGCAGTGCTAGTTCCTTGGACAGTAGCTCCTACGAGCAGTACTTC
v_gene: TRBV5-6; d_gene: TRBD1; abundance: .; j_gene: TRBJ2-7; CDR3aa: CASSSQPGQGYEQYF; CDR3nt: TGTGCCAGCAGCTCCCAACCGGGACAGGGTTACGAGCAGTACTTC
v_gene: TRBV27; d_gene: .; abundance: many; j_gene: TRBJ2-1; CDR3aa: CASLGSSGGNEQFF; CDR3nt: TGTGCCAGCCTTGGTTCATCCGGGGGCAACGAGCAGTTCTTC
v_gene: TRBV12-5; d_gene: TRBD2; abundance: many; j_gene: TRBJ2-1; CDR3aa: CASGSIHDLAGGSYNEQFF; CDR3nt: TGTGCTAGTGGTTCCATACACGACCTAGCGGGAGGGTCCTACAATGAGCAGTTCTTC
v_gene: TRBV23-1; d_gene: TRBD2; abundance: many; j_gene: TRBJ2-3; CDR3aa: CASSQPTSVTADTQYF; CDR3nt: TGCGCCAGCAGTCAACCGACTAGCGTTACCGCAGATACGCAGTATTTT
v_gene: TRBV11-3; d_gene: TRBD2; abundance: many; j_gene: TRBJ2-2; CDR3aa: CASSLVLGRLAGGGLGTGELFF; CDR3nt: TGTGCCAGCAGCTTAGTGTTAGGGCGCCTAGCGGGAGGGGGTCTTGGAACCGGGGAGCTGTTTTTT
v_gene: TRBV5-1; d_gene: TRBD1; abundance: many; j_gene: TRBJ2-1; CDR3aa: CASSTGQGMPHEQFF; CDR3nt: TGCGCCAGCAGCACAGGACAGGGGATGCCCCATGAGCAGTTCTTC
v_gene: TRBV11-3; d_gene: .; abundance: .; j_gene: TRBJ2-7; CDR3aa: CASSPQGEDYYEQYF; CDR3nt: TGTGCCAGCAGCCCCCAGGGAGAGGATTACTACGAGCAGTACTTC
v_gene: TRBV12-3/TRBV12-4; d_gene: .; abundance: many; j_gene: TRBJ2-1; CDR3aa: CASSSLGIHSNEQFF; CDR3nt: TGTGCCAGCAGTTCCCTGGGAATTCACAGCAATGAGCAGTTCTTC
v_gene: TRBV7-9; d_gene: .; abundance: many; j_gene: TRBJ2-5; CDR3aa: CASSSSSRNQETQYF; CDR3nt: TGTGCCAGCAGCTCTTCTAGCCGAAACCAAGAGACCCAGTACTTC
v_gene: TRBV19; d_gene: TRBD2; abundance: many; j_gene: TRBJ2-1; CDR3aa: CATRRLAGGSNEQFF; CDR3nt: TGTGCCACTCGAAGACTAGCGGGAGGATCCAATGAGCAGTTCTTC
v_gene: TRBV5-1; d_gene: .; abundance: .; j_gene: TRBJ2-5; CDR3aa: CASSRVLPGTQYF; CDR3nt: TGCGCCAGCAGCCGGGTTCTACCCGGGACCCAGTACTTC
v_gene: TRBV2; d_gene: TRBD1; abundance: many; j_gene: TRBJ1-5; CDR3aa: CASRTGGVPLFNQPQHF; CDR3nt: TGTGCCAGCCGGACAGGGGGCGTCCCGCTTTTCAATCAGCCCCAGCATTTT
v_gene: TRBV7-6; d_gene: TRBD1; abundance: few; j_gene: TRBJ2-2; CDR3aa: CASSLGQGTLAGELFF; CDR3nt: TGTGCCAGCAGTTTGGGACAGGGGACGCTAGCCGGGGAGCTGTTTTTT
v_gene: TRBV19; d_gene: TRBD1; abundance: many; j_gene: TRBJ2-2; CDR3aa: CASSVGQIHPINTGELFF; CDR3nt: TGTGCCAGTAGTGTGGGACAGATCCACCCTATTAACACCGGGGAGCTGTTTTTT
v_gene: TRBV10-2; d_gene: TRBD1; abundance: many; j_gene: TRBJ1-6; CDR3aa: CASSSGTGGWNSPLHF; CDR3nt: TGCGCCAGCAGCAGCGGGACAGGGGGCTGGAATTCACCCCTCCACTTT
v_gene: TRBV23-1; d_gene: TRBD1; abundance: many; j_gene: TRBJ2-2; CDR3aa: CASSQSRDRGQDPNSRELFF; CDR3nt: TGCGCCAGCAGTCAATCGAGGGACAGGGGGCAGGATCCCAACAGCCGGGAGCTGTTTTTT
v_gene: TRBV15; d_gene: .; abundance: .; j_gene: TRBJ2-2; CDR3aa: CATSRPGELFF; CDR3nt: TGTGCCACCAGCAGACCAGGGGAGCTGTTTTTT
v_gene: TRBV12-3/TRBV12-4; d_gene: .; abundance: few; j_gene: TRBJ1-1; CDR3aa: CASSFNRNTEAFF; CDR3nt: TGTGCCAGCAGTTTTAACAGGAACACTGAAGCTTTCTTT
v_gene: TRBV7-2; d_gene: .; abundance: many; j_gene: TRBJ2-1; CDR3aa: CASSSGVGELDEQFF; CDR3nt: TGTGCCAGCAGCTCCGGCGTCGGGGAGTTGGATGAGCAGTTCTTC
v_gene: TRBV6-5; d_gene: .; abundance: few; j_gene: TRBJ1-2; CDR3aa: CASSSSALDGYTF; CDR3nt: TGTGCCAGCAGTTCATCAGCTTTAGATGGCTACACCTTC
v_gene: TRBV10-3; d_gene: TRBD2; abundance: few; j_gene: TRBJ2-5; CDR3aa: CAISETAGLAGQETQYF; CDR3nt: TGTGCCATCAGTGAGACTGCGGGACTAGCGGGACAAGAGACCCAGTACTTC
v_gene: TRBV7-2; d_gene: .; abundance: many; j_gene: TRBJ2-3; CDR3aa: CASSPKPGPYTDTQYF; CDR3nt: TGTGCCAGCAGCCCGAAGCCAGGGCCCTACACAGATACGCAGTATTTT